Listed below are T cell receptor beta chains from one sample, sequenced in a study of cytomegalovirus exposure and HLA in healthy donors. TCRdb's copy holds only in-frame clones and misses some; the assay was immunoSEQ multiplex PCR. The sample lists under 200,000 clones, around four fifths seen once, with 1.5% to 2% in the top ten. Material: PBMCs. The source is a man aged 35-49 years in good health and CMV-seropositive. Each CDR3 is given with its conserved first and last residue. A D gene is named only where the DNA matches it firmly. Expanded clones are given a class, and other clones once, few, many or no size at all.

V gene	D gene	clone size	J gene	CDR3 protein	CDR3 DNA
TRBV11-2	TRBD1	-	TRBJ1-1	CASSKTGGTEAFF	TGTGCCAGCAGCAAAACAGGGGGGACTGAAGCTTTCTTT
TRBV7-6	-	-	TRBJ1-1	CASSLVAGLANTEAFF	TGTGCCAGCAGCTTAGTTGCAGGGCTGGCGAACACTGAAGCTTTCTTT
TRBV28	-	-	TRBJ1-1	CASSRFRSTEAFF	TGTGCCAGCAGTCGATTCCGGAGCACTGAAGCTTTCTTT
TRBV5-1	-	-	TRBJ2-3	CASSSENALNTDTQYF	TGCGCCAGCAGCTCGGAGAACGCCTTAAACACAGATACGCAGTATTTT
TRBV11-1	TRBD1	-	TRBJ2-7	CASRRTGSEQYF	TGTGCCAGCAGGCGGACAGGGTCCGAGCAGTACTTC
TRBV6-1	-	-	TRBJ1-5	CASSEGSWWQPQHF	TGTGCCAGCAGTGAAGGGAGCTGGTGGCAGCCCCAGCATTTT
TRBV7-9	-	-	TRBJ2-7	CASSLALGGYEQYF	TGTGCCAGCAGCTTAGCGCTAGGCGGGTACGAGCAGTACTTC
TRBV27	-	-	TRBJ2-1	CASRRTAYNEQFF	TGTGCCAGCCGAAGGACAGCCTACAATGAGCAGTTCTTC
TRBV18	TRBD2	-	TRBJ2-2	CASSTTNSGRGNTGELFF	TGTGCCAGCTCAACCACGAATAGCGGGAGAGGGAACACCGGGGAGCTGTTTTTT
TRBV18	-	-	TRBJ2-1	CASSLPGVNNEQFF	TGTGCCAGCTCACTCCCGGGAGTAAACAATGAGCAGTTCTTC
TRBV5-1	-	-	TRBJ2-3	CASSFRLVGSDTQYF	TGCGCCAGCAGCTTTCGACTAGTAGGGTCAGATACGCAGTATTTT
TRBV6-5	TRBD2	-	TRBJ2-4	CASSRGGGYSQYF	TGTGCCAGCAGCCGCGGGGGGGGCTACAGTCAGTACTTC
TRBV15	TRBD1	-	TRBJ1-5	CATSTRGQVIAQPQHF	TGTGCCACCAGCACTCGGGGACAGGTCATCGCCCAGCCCCAGCATTTT
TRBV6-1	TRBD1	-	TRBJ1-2	CASSEAPGSGGYGYTF	TGTGCCAGCAGTGAAGCGCCCGGATCAGGGGGCTATGGCTACACCTTC
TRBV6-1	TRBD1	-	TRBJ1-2	CASSEGTGGRRDGYTF	TGTGCCAGCAGTGAAGGGACAGGGGGCAGAAGAGATGGCTACACCTTC
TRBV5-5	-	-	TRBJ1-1	CASSLEGALGTEAFF	TGTGCCAGCAGCTTGGAGGGAGCCCTGGGCACTGAAGCTTTCTTT
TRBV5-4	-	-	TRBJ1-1	CASSQTHMNTEAFF	TGTGCCAGCAGCCAGACACACATGAACACTGAAGCTTTCTTT
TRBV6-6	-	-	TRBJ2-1	CASSYSLAGSYNEQFF	TGTGCCAGCAGTTACTCCCTCGCGGGAAGTTACAATGAGCAGTTCTTC
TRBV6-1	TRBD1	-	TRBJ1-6	CASSVDRVHNSPLHF	TGTGCCAGCAGTGTCGACAGGGTCCATAATTCACCCCTCCACTTT
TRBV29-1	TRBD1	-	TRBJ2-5	CSVTGVQETQYF	TGCAGCGTAACAGGGGTCCAAGAGACCCAGTACTTC
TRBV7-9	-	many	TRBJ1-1	CASSLLGGNTEAFF	TGTGCCAGCAGCTTACTAGGGGGGAACACTGAAGCTTTCTTT
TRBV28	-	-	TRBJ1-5	CASSSSGFYQPQHF	TGTGCCAGCAGTTCCTCAGGGTTTTATCAGCCCCAGCATTTT
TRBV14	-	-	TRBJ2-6	CASRDSGANGLTF	TGTGCCAGTCGGGACTCTGGGGCCAACGGCCTGACTTTC
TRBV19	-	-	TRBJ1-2	CAVLVTPGQGIYGYTF	TGTGCCGTACTCGTTACGCCCGGGCAGGGTATCTATGGCTACACCTTC
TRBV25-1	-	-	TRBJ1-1	CASRKGGRAFF	TGTGCCAGCAGGAAGGGCGGGCGAGCTTTCTTT
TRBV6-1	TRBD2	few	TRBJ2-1	CASSEWAGGGYNEQFF	TGTGCCAGCAGTGAATGGGCGGGAGGGGGCTACAATGAGCAGTTCTTC
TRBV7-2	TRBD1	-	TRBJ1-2	CASSSGRTGGLGYGYTF	TGTGCCAGCAGCTCAGGGCGGACAGGGGGTCTTGGGTATGGCTACACCTTC
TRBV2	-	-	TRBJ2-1	CASSNTGNEQFF	TGTGCCAGCAGCAACACAGGGAATGAGCAGTTCTTC